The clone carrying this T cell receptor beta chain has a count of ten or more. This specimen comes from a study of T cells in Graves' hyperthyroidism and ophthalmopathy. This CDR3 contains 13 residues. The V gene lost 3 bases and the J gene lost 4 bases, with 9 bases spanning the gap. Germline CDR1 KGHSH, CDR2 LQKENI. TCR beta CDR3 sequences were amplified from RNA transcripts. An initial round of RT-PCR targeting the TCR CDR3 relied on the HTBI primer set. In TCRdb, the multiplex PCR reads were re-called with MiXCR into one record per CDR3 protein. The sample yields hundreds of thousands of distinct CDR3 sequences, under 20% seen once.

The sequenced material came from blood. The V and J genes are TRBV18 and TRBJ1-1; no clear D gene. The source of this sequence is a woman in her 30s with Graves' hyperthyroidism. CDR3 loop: CASSPEGPTEAFF. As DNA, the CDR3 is TGTGCCAGCTCACCTGAAGGGCCCACTGAAGCTTTCTTT.